The subject of this entry is one T cell receptor (beta chain). This sample is drawn from a study of blood T cell repertoires in COVID-19. Study information: Researchers got acute and convalescent COVID-19 samples from the United States, Italy and Spain.

Trimming took 4 bases from V and 5 from J, leaving 11 bases between them. CDR1 and CDR2 from the germline V gene are LNHDA and SQIVND (reference sequence). This CDR3 spans 13 amino acids. The data were produced by immunoSEQ multiplex PCR, yet TCRdb's version contains in-frame clones alone and is incomplete. The table includes about 180,000 clones, 84% detected once. The sequence came from a man younger than 30 with active or convalescent COVID-19. This chain links TRBV19 with TRBJ2-5; D might be TRBD1 (5 bases). Sequencing was carried out using peripheral blood. CDR3 amino acids: CASSTGILETQYF. CDR3 DNA: TGTGCCAGTAGTACAGGGATTTTGGAGACCCAGTACTTC. The variable domain in full, completed from reference TRBV19 and TRBJ2-5, reads DGGITQSPKYLFRKEGQNVTLSCEQNLNHDAMYWYRQDPGQGLRLIYYSQIVNDFQKGDIAEGYSVSREKKESFPLTVTSAQKNPTAFYLCASSTGILETQYFGPGTRLLVL.